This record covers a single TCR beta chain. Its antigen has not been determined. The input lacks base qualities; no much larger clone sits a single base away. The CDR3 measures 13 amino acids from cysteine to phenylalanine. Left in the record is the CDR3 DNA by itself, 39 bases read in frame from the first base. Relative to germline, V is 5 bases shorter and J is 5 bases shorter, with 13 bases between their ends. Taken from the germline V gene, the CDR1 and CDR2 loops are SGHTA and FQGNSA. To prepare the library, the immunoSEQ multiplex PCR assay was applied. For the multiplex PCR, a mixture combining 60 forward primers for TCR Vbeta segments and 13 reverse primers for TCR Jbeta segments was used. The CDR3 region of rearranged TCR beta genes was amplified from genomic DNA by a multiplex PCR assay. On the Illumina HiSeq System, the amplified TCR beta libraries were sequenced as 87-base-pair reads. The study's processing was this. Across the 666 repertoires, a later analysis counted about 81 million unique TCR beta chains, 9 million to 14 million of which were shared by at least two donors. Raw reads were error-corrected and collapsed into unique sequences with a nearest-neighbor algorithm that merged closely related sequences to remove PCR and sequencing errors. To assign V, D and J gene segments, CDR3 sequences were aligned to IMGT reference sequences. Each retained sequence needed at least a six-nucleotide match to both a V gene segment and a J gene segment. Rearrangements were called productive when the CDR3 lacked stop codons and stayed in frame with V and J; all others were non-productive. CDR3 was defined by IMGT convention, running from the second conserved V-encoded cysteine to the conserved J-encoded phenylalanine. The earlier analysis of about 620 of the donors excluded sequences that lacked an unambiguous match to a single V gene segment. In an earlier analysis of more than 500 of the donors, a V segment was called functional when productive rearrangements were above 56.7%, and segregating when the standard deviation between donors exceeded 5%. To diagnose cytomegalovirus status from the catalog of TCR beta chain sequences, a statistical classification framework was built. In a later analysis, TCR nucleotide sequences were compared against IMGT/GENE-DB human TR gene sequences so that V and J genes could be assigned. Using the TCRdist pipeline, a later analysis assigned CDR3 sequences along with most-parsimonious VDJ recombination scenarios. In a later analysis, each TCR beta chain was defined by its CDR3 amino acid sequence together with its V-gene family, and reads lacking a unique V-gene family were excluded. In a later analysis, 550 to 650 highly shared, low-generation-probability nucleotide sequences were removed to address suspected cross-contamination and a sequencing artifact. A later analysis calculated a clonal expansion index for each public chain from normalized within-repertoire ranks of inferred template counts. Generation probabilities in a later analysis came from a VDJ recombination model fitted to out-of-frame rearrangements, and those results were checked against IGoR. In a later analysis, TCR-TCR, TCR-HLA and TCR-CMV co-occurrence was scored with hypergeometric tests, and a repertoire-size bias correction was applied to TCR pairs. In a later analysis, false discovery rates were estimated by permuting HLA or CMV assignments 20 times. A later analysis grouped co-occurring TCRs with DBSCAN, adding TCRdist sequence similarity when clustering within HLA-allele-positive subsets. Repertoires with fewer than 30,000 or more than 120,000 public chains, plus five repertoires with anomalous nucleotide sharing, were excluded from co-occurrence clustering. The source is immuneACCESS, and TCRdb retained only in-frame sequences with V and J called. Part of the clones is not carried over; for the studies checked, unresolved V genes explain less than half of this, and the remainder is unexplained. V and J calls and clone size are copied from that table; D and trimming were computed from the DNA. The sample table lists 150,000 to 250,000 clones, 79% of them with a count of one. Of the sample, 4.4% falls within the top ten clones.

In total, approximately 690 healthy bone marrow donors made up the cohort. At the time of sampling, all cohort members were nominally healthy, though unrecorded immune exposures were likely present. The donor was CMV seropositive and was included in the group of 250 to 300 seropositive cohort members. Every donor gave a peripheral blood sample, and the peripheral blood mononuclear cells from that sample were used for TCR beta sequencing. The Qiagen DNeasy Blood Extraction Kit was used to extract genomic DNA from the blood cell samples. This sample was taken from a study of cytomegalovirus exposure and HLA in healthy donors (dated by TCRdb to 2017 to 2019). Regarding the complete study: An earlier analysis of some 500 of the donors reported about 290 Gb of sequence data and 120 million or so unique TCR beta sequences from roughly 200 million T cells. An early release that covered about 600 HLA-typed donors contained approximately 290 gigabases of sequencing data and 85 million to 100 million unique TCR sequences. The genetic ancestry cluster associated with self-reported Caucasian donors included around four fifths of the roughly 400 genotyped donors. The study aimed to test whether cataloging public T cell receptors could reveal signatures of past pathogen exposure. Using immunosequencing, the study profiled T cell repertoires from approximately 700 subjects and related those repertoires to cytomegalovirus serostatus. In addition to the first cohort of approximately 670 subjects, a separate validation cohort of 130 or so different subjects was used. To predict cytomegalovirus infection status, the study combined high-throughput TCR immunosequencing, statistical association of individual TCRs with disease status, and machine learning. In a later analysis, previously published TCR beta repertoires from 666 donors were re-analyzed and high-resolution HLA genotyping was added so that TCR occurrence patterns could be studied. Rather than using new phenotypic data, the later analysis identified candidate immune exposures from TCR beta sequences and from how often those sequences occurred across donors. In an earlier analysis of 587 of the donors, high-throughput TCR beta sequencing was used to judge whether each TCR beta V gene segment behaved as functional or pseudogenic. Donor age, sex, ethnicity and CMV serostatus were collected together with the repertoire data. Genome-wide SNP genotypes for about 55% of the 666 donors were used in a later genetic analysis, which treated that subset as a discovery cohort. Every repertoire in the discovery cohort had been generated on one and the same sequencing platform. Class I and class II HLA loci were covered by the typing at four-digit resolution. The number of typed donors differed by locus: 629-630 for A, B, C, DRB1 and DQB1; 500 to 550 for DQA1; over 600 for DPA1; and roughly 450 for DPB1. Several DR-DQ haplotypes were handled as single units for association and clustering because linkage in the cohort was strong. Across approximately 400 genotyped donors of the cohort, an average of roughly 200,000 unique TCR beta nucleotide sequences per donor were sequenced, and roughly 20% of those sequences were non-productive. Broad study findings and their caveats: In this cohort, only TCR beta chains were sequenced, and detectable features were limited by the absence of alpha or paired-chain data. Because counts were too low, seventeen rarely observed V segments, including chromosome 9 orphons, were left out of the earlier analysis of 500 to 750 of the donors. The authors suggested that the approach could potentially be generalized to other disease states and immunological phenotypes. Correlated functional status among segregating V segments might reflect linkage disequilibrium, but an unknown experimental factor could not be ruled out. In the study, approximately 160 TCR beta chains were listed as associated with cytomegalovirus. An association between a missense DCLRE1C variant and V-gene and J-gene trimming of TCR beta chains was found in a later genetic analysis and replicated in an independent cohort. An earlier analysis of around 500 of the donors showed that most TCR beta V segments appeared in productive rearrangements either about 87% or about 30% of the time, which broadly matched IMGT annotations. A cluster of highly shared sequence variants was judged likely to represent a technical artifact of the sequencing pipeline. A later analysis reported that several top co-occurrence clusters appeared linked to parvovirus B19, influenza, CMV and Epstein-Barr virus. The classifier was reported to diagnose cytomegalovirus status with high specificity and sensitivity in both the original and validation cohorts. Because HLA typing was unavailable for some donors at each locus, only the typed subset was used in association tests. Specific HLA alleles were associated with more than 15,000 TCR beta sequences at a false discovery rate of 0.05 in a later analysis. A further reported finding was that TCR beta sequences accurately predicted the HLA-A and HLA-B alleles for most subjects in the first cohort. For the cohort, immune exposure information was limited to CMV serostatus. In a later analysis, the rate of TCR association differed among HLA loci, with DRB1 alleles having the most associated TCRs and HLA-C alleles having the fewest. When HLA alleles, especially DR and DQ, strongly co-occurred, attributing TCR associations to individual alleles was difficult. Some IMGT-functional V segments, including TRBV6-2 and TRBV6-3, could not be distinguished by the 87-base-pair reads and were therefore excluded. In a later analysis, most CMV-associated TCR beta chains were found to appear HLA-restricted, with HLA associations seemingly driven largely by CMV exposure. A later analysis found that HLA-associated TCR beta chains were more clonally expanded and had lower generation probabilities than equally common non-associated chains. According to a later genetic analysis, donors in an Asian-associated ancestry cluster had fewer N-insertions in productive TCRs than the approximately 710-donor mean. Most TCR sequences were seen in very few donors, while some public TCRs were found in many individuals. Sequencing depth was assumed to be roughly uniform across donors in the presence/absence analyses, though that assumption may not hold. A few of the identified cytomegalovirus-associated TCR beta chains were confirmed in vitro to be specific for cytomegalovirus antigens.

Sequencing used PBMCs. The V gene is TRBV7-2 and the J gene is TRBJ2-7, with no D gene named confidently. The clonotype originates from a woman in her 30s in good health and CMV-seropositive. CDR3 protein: CASSRLPLNEQYF. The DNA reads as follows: TGTGCCAGCAGCCGACTCCCGTTGAACGAGCAGTACTTC.